Below are 8 T cell receptor beta chains sequenced from a single sample in a study of post-analysis software for immune sequencing data. Overall study results and limits: The study found TRBV5-6, TRBV5-1 and TRBV20-1 among five or six TRBV segments more frequent in patients than controls.

Built from TCR beta cDNA, the libraries had unique molecular identifiers in them. TCRdb fed the PCR reads into MiXCR, producing one record per CDR3 protein. The repertoire holds approximately 730,000 distinct CDR3 sequences, with 40% to 55% as singletons. Antigens for these TCRs are unknown. The sample comprised blood. These receptors were collected from a girl aged 5-17 years with multiple sclerosis.

This chain uses TRBV28 with TRBJ2-6; D may correspond to TRBD1 or TRBD2 (5 bases each). V lost 5 bases to trimming and J lost 0 bases, with 11 bases between them. Germline V CDR1 and CDR2: MDHEN, SYDVKM. CDR3 length equals 16 residues. CDR3 residues: CASSSPGSSGANVLTF. CDR3 DNA: TGTGCCAGCAGTAGCCCAGGGAGCTCTGGGGCCAACGTCCTGACTTTC.

J is TRBJ1-2 and V is TRBV18, with 7 bases aligning to TRBD1. V shed 3 bases and J 12 bases; nucleotides not matched to a gene: 13. Germline V gives CDR1 KGHSH, CDR2 LQKENI. The CDR3 has 14 residues. The CDR3 bases are TGTGCCAGCTCACCGCCCTTAAGACAGGGCTTGAACACCTTC. Protein product: CASSPPLRQGLNTF.

This clonotype was recorded a few times. The V call is TRBV12-3 or TRBV12-4, the J call TRBJ2-4, with TRBD1 matching 10 bases. CDR3 length: 17 residues. The J segment lost 13 bases and the V segment lost 3 bases, leaving 18 bases of the junction unmatched. This CDR3 reads CASSFKRTGGPLGEQYF. The DNA of the CDR3 is TGTGCCAGCAGTTTTAAGCGGACAGGGGGACCTTTAGGAGAGCAGTACTTC.

This clonotype has more than one count but fewer than ten. The rearrangement joins TRBV30 to TRBJ2-1, with D perhaps TRBD2 (6 bases). The CDR3 length is 15 residues. The V end was cut by 1 base, the J end by 4 bases, with 14 bases between. Germline CDR1 reads GTSNPN; CDR2 reads SVGIG (reference sequence). CDR3 DNA sequence: TGTGCCTGGAGTGAACTAGCAGGGAGTTACAATGAGCAGTTCTTC. This sequence encodes CAWSELAGSYNEQFF.

The sample holds a few counts of this clonotype. The rearrangement uses TRBV12-3 or TRBV12-4 and TRBJ2-1, with D uncertain. V lost 5 bases and J 11 bases, leaving 13 bases between the germline ends. The CDR3 length is 12 residues. This CDR3 is CASSGPLGKQFF. The CDR3 DNA follows: TGTGCCAGCAGTGGCCCACTGGGGAAGCAGTTCTTC.

This clonotype showed up just a few times. The V gene is TRBV20-1, the J gene TRBJ2-3, with 12 positions matching TRBD2. V lost 3 bases, J lost 4 bases, and 5 bases stayed unmatched. The CDR3 has 15 amino acids. In germline, CDR1 is DFQATT, CDR2 SNEGSKA (reference sequence). Here the CDR3 reads CSARTSGRGPDTQYF. DNA for the CDR3: TGCAGTGCTAGGACTAGCGGGAGAGGACCAGATACGCAGTATTTT.

With respect to this clonotype: The junction does not match germline at one end; this may be a read error. CDR3 bases: TGTGCCGGCAGAGCCGGGGCCCCCTACGAGCAGTACTTC. Its translation is CAGRAGAPYEQYF. V gene TRBV6-5 combines with J gene TRBJ2-7; D is possibly TRBD1 or TRBD2 (5 bases each). The CDR3 covers 13 residues. CDR1 and CDR2 (germline): MNHEY, SVGAGI.

As regards this clonotype: Mismatch with germline at one junction end may stem from a read error. This chain joins TRBV10-3 and TRBJ2-1; D is unresolved. CDR1 and CDR2 from the germline V gene are ENHRY and SYGVKD. This CDR3 contains 14 residues. The DNA for the CDR3 is TGTGCCACCCTAAAACCGGGCCAAAGTAATGATCAGTTCTTC. Residues: CATLKPGQSNDQFF.